The 7 T cell receptor beta chains below come from one sample, sequenced in a study of post-analysis software for immune sequencing data. The library was made from cDNA and included unique molecular identifiers. One entry per CDR3 protein results from TCRdb running MiXCR on the PCR reads. Of over 250,000 distinct CDR3 sequences detected, 30% to 45% appear once; the ten largest clones hold 4% to 5.5%. Whole-study findings and limits: With TRBV5-6, TRBV5-1 and TRBV20-1 included, about 5 TRBV segments were more frequent in patients than in controls.

Their antigens are not known. The sequenced sample was blood. These receptors were taken from a girl under 18 with multiple sclerosis.

This chain uses TRBV7-9 with TRBJ1-1; 8 bases match TRBD1. The CDR3 has 18 residues. CDR1 and CDR2 from the germline V gene are SEHNR and FQNEAQ (reference sequence). The trim removed 1 base at V and 1 base at J, leaving 11 bases unmatched. The CDR3 here is CASSLGLDRGQKNTEAFF. The CDR3 DNA follows: TGTGCCAGCAGCTTAGGGCTCGACAGGGGCCAAAAGAACACTGAAGCTTTCTTT.

This clonotype has at least ten counts. The CDR3 region is CASSREAGVSYNEQFF. The CDR3 nucleotides read TGTGCCAGCAGCCGAGAAGCGGGAGTCTCCTACAATGAGCAGTTCTTC. The chain couples TRBV7-2 to TRBJ2-1, with TRBD2 identical over 8 bases. Germline V gives CDR1 SGHTA, CDR2 FQGNSA. The CDR3 extends over 16 amino acids. V was clipped by 5 bases and J by 0 bases; unmatched bases: 6.

The rearrangement joins TRBV6-6 to TRBJ1-1, with D perhaps matching TRBD1 (6 bases). The CDR3 totals 12 residues. The V end was cut by 7 bases, the J end by 6 bases, with 12 bases between. From germline, CDR1 is MNHNY and CDR2 SVGAGI (reference sequence). CDR3 sequence (DNA): TGTGCCAGCAACCATGGACAGCCTGAAGCTTTCTTT. Its protein product is CASNHGQPEAFF.

This clonotype was found a few times. This rearrangement joins TRBV28 to TRBJ2-6; D gene ambiguous. Trimming stripped 2 bases from V and 4 bases from J, with 9 bases between. The germline V gene has CDR1 MDHEN and CDR2 SYDVKM. This CDR3 spans 15 amino acids. The CDR3 here is CASSLRVTGANVLTF. Written as DNA, the CDR3 is TGTGCCAGCAGTTTACGGGTTACCGGGGCCAACGTCCTGACTTTC.

This clonotype was recorded only once. The gene calls are TRBV2 and TRBJ2-3; 11 bases are a match to TRBD2. CDR1 and CDR2 from the germline V gene are SNHLY and FYNNEI. The CDR3 loop spans 14 amino acids. With V trimmed by 7 bases and J by 3 bases, 3 bases remained unmatched. The CDR3 sequence: CASISGRGTDTQYF. DNA of the CDR3: TGTGCCAGCATTAGCGGGAGGGGGACAGATACGCAGTATTTT.

This clonotype was picked up many times. The rearrangement uses TRBV6-1 and TRBJ2-2, with 9 nucleotides matching TRBD1. Per germline, CDR1 MNHNS and CDR2 SASEGT. CDR3 length: 14 residues. The J segment lost 7 bases and the V segment lost 7 bases, leaving 7 bases of the junction unmatched. This CDR3 reads CASKGQGTGGELFF. The CDR3 bases are TGTGCCAGCAAAGGACAGGGGACCGGCGGGGAGCTGTTTTTT.

The rearrangement links TRBV30 to TRBJ2-6; no clear D gene. Deletions cut 4 bases from V and 0 bases from J, with 4 bases between. The CDR3 consists of 13 residues. Germline V gives CDR1 GTSNPN, CDR2 SVGIG (reference sequence). In nucleotides, the CDR3 is TGTGCCTGGATGGGCTCTGGGGCCAACGTCCTGACTTTC. Its translation: CAWMGSGANVLTF.